The T cell receptor (beta chain) described here comes from a study of cytomegalovirus exposure and HLA in healthy donors. General study findings and limits: Altogether, around 160 TCR beta chains were recorded as cytomegalovirus-associated. Productive rates of about 87% or about 30% were seen for most TCR beta V segments in an earlier analysis. Association of a missense DCLRE1C variant with TCR beta V- and J-gene trimming was reported in a later analysis.

Comments on this clone: Its antigen is not identified.

V lost 11 bases and J lost 3; bases outside the gene matches: 9. CDR1 SGHVS and CDR2 FQNEAQ come from the germline V gene. This CDR3 has 13 residues. The PCR used 60 Vbeta and 13 Jbeta primers. Repertoires were generated with immunoSEQ multiplex PCR, while TCRdb's copy carries only in-frame clones and drops some. This sample yields 150,000 to 190,000 clones, of which roughly four fifths are seen a single time; over 1.1% belongs to the top ten. The specimen was PBMCs. This sequence joins TRBV7-8 and TRBJ2-5; 7 nucleotides match TRBD2. This TCR derives from a man aged 18 to 29 in good health and CMV-seronegative. The CDR3 nucleotides read TGTGCCCTACAACGGGGGGTCAAAGAGACCCAGTACTTC. As protein: CALQRGVKETQYF.